This T cell receptor beta chain originates from a study of Graves' ophthalmopathy and Graves' hyperthyroidism. RNA transcripts yielded amplified TCR beta CDR3 regions. Investigators did first-round RT-PCR with HTBI primers, then second-round multiplex PCR. In TCRdb, the multiplex PCR reads were re-called with MiXCR into one record per CDR3 protein. The sample holds hundreds of thousands of distinct CDR3 sequences, roughly two fifths seen once. V gave up 7 bases and J gave up 5 bases, with 18 bases separating them. This CDR3 is 15 amino acids long. CDR1 and CDR2 from the germline V gene are WSHSY and SAAADI. A note on this clonotype: Its specificity is not known.

Pregnant or lactating patients and those with other autoimmune diseases or uncontrolled infections were excluded. Diagnosis relied on clinical symptoms, serum thyroxine, TRAb, thyroid ultrasound and orbital computed tomography. Findings and limits, study-wide: Stable hyperthyroidism and ophthalmopathy were told apart by a 13-signature model, which achieved roughly 90% sensitivity and 81.08% specificity. Blood contained most expanded thyroid clonotypes exceeding 0.001 frequency.

The receptor comes from an adult man with Graves' ophthalmopathy. Sequenced: peripheral blood. The V call is TRBV10-2, the J call TRBJ1-5, with D maybe TRBD1 (5 bases). CDR3 sequence reads: CASTQTGGGDQPQHF. DNA of the CDR3: TGCGCCAGCACCCAAACGGGGGGTGGAGATCAGCCCCAGCATTTT.